A single sample gave rise to the 22 T cell receptor beta chains below, sequenced in a study of kidney transplant recipient with SARS-CoV-2 infection. TCRdb re-derived calls from the reads in MiXCR, one entry per CDR3 protein. In the table there are 200,000 to 300,000 distinct CDR3 sequences, 25% to 35% of which are singletons. The sequences come from a blood sample, collected at baseline and around day 110 from a kidney transplant recipient. These receptors all come from a male patient in his thirties who had COVID-19 and was a kidney transplant recipient. The graft donor may have given rise to some T cells.

The chain recombines TRBV3-1 with TRBJ1-2; the D is unclear. This CDR3 is built from 17 residues. Deletions cut 5 bases from V and 4 bases from J, with 23 bases between. CDR1 LGHDT and CDR2 YNNKEL come from the germline V gene (reference sequence). CDR3 DNA: TGTGCCAGCAGCACCGTGACCACCCTTCGAAAGACCTATGGCTACACCTTC. Its protein product is CASSTVTTLRKTYGYTF.

In its sample, this clonotype was seen many times. The chain couples TRBV6-2 or TRBV6-3 to TRBJ2-7; possible D gene TRBD2, 6 bases. V lost 4 bases and J 0 bases, leaving 16 bases between the germline ends. The CDR3 loop spans 16 amino acids. The germline gives CDR1 MNHEY, CDR2 SVGEGT. The CDR3 sequence: CASSSFGGQSSYEQYF. The CDR3 DNA follows: TGTGCCAGCAGTTCCTTCGGAGGGCAGAGCTCCTACGAGCAGTACTTC.

The table lists this clonotype with a few counts. The chain joins TRBV5-8 to TRBJ2-1, with TRBD1 matching 8 bases. This CDR3 is 16 amino acids long. CDR1 and CDR2 (germline): SGHTS, YDEGEE. V lost 4 bases, J lost 5 bases, and 11 bases stayed unmatched. CDR3 in DNA: TGTGCCAGCAGCCCTGGGACAGGCAAGGGGCACAATGAGCAGTTCTTC. Translating it yields CASSPGTGKGHNEQFF.

Regarding this clonotype: Given a much more abundant clone one base away, this may be a read error. The CDR3, as DNA: TGTGCCAGCAGCGTAGGGGGGGGGACCACTGAAGCTTTCTTT. Its translation is CASSVGGGTTEAFF. The chain carries TRBV9 and TRBJ1-1, with D tentatively TRBD1 (5 bases). The CDR3 is 14 residues long. Germline V gives CDR1 SGDLS, CDR2 YYNGEE. The germline V and J ends were trimmed by 0 bases and 4 bases, with 10 bases remaining between them.

This clonotype came up many times. Here the CDR3 reads CASSDKVCIGKTYGYTF. CDR3 bases: TGTGCCAGCAGTGATAAGGTCTGCATCGGAAAGACCTATGGCTACACCTTC. The V and J genes are TRBV6-2 or TRBV6-3 and TRBJ1-2; unclear D gene. V lost 5 bases to trimming and J lost 4 bases, with 23 bases between them. The CDR3 runs 17 residues. Germline CDR1 reads MNHEY; CDR2 reads SVGEGT.

The chain recombines TRBV9 with TRBJ2-3; tentatively, D is TRBD1 (5 bases). Germline loops: CDR1 SGDLS, CDR2 YYNGEE. V shed 0 bases and J shed 1 base, with 9 bases lying between them. The CDR3 covers 15 residues. CDR3 residues: CASSVVGAGTDTQYF. The CDR3 nucleotides are TGTGCCAGCAGCGTAGTAGGGGCAGGCACAGATACGCAGTATTTT.

This clonotype was seen many times. This chain joins TRBV19 and TRBJ2-2, with 10 bases identical to TRBD1. This CDR3 spans 15 amino acids. The V gene end was trimmed by 8 bases and the J gene end by 4 bases; junction bases not matched to a gene: 7. The germline gives CDR1 LNHDA, CDR2 SQIVND (reference sequence). Here the CDR3 reads CASAWTGGVTGELFF. CDR3 in DNA: TGTGCCAGTGCCTGGACAGGGGGGGTCACCGGGGAGCTGTTTTTT.

The J gene is TRBJ1-2, the V gene TRBV4-3; D remains unclear. Germline assignment: CDR1 LGHNA and CDR2 YSLEER. The CDR3 sequence is 17 residues long. Trimming left V 5 bases short and J 4 bases short, with 23 bases between. The CDR3 sequence is CASSSCGGRRKTYGYTF. The CDR3 DNA is TGCGCCAGCAGCAGTTGCGGAGGACGTCGAAAGACCTATGGCTACACCTTC.

The sample holds many counts of this clonotype. The chain couples TRBV3-1 to TRBJ1-5; D gene ambiguous. Germline V gene lookup returns CDR1 LGHDT and CDR2 YNNKEL (reference sequence). This CDR3 has 15 amino acids. Trimming took 2 bases from V and 3 from J, leaving 11 bases between them. CDR3 coding DNA: TGTGCCAGCAGCCAATCCGGGCTTAACAATCAGCCCCAGCATTTT. Translation: CASSQSGLNNQPQHF.

This clonotype was seen ten or more times. The DNA for the CDR3 is TGTGCCAGCAGCCCGACAGGGTCATATGGCTACACCTTC. This codes for CASSPTGSYGYTF. This chain links TRBV7-9 with TRBJ1-2; 7 positions match TRBD1. V was clipped by 5 bases and J by 5 bases; unmatched bases: 5. The V gene's germline CDR1 is SEHNR and CDR2 FQNEAQ (reference sequence). This CDR3 has 13 residues.

In regard to this clonotype: A much larger clone lies one base from this, so it may be a read error. The rearrangement uses TRBV6-5 and TRBJ2-7; a weak D match, TRBD1 (6 bases). V was pared by 9 bases and J by 3 bases, with 18 bases between. The CDR3 has 14 amino acids. The germline V gene has CDR1 MNHEY and CDR2 SVGAGI. The CDR3 sequence: CARSGDRSLYEQYF. The CDR3 nucleotides read TGTGCCAGAAGTGGTGACAGGAGTCTCTACGAGCAGTACTTC.

This clonotype was seen repeatedly, ten times or more. J is TRBJ1-5 and V is TRBV20-1; 10 bases map to TRBD1. The ends lost 5 bases at V and 1 base at J; junction bases unmatched: 8. This CDR3 comprises 16 residues. The germline gives CDR1 DFQATT, CDR2 SNEGSKA (reference sequence). DNA for the CDR3: TGCAGTGCTCAGAACCCGGGACAGGGGAGCAATCAGCCCCAGCATTTT. Translating it yields CSAQNPGQGSNQPQHF.

This clonotype was recorded many times. The V call is TRBV20-1, the J call TRBJ1-2, with D possibly TRBD1 on 6 matching bases. CDR1 is DFQATT, CDR2 SNEGSKA, per germline (reference sequence). The CDR3 extends over 16 amino acids. Deletions cut 4 bases from V and 0 bases from J, with 18 bases between. In DNA form, the CDR3 reads TGCAGTGCTAATCGGGCAGGGGTGGTTACTAACTATGGCTACACCTTC. It is translated as CSANRAGVVTNYGYTF.

Regarding this clonotype: This may arise from a read error, as a much more abundant clone is one base away. The chain couples TRBV27 to TRBJ2-4, with a possible D match to TRBD2 (6 bases). This CDR3 spans 15 amino acids. V shed 5 bases and J shed 13 bases, with 24 bases lying between them. CDR1 and CDR2 from the germline V gene are MNHEY and SMNVEV (reference sequence). DNA of the CDR3: TGTGCCAGCAGTCCCCGAAGTAGCGGACCCTACGGGCAGTACTTC. This codes for CASSPRSSGPYGQYF.

This clonotype was observed a handful of times. The V and J genes are TRBV7-2 and TRBJ2-1; D gene unclear. Germline values: CDR1 SGHTA, CDR2 FQGNSA. This CDR3 comprises 13 residues. Trimming took 9 bases from V and 5 from J, leaving 14 bases between them. CDR3 protein: CASLAQLDNEQFF. CDR3 nucleotides: TGTGCCAGTCTGGCTCAGCTGGACAATGAGCAGTTCTTC.

As for this clonotype: A much larger clone sits a single nucleotide away, making a read error possible. The V call is TRBV18, the J call TRBJ1-4; tentatively, D is TRBD1 (6 bases). Trimming took 4 bases from V and 8 from J, leaving 23 bases between them. The CDR3 runs to 17 residues. Germline V gives CDR1 KGHSH, CDR2 LQKENI. The CDR3 reads CASSLKLSQGRREKLFF. The CDR3 DNA reads TGTGCCAGCTCACTAAAACTAAGCCAGGGGAGACGAGAAAAACTGTTTTTT.

This clonotype was counted many times. The chain has TRBV15 and TRBJ2-7; tentatively, D is TRBD2 (5 bases). CDR3 length equals 15 residues. Trimming stripped 3 bases from V and 4 bases from J, with 16 bases between. Germline V CDR1 and CDR2: LNHNV, YYDKDF (reference sequence). This CDR3 is CATSSGLQPTYEQYF. CDR3 nucleotide sequence: TGTGCCACCAGCAGTGGACTGCAACCTACATACGAGCAGTACTTC.

A note on this clonotype: The CDR3 does not end in the conserved phenylalanine or tryptophan, so this is likely a read error. The chain uses TRBV7-4 and TRBJ1-2; D not certain. The V end was cut by 4 bases, the J end by 4 bases, with 22 bases between. The CDR3 is 17 amino acids. The germline CDR1 and CDR2 sequences are SGHVT and SQSDAQ. CDR3 in amino acids: CASSWETSARKTYGYTL. For the CDR3, the DNA is TGTGCCAGCAGCTGGGAAACTTCAGCTCGAAAGACCTATGGCTACACCCTC.

In the case of this clonotype: This may arise from a read error, as a much more abundant clone is one base away. The chain combines TRBV6-5 with TRBJ1-4, with 8 bases lining up with TRBD1. The germline V gene has CDR1 MNHEY and CDR2 SVGAGI. The CDR3 is made up of 14 amino acids. The CDR3 region is CASSETGENEKMFF. CDR3 coding DNA: TGTGCCAGCAGTGAGACAGGGGAAAATGAAAAAATGTTTTTT.

The rearrangement links TRBV3-1 to TRBJ2-3, with unresolved D. From germline, CDR1 is LGHDT and CDR2 YNNKEL (reference sequence). The CDR3 extends over 14 amino acids. V was pared by 4 bases and J by 1 base, with 9 bases between. CDR3 sequence: CASSLDGRTDTQYF. CDR3 in DNA: TGTGCCAGCAGCCTGGACGGTCGCACAGATACGCAGTATTTT.

Note on this clonotype: A much larger clone lies a single base off, so this may be a read error. The DNA for the CDR3 is TGTGCCAGCAGCGAAACTACTTCAGCTCGAAAGACCTGTGGCTACACCTTC. Translation: CASSETTSARKTCGYTF. V and J are TRBV7-4 and TRBJ1-2; D is unclear. The length of the CDR3 is 17 residues. V dropped 5 bases and J dropped 7 bases, with 26 bases sitting between them. From germline, CDR1 is SGHVT and CDR2 SQSDAQ.

This clonotype was observed many times. The chain links TRBV8-2 to TRBJ2-6. TRBV8-2 is marked as a pseudogene. The CDR3 loop spans 17 amino acids. CDR3: CGTCSRITQSRANVLTF. The CDR3 bases are TGTGGCACGTGCTCGAGGATAACACAAAGTCGGGCCAACGTCCTGACTTTC.